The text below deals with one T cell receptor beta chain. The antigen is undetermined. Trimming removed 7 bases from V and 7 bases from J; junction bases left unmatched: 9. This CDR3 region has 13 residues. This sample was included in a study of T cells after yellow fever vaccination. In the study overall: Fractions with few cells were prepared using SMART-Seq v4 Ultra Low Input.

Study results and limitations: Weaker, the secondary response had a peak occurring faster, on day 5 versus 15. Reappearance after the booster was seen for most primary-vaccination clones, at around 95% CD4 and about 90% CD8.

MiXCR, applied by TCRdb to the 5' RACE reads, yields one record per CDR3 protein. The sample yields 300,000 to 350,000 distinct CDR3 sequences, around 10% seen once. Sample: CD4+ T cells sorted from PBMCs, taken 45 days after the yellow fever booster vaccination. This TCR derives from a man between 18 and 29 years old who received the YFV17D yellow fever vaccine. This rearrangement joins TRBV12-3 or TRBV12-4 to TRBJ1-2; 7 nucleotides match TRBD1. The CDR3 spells CASISTGDTGYTF. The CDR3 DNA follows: TGTGCCAGCATTTCAACAGGGGATACTGGCTACACCTTC.